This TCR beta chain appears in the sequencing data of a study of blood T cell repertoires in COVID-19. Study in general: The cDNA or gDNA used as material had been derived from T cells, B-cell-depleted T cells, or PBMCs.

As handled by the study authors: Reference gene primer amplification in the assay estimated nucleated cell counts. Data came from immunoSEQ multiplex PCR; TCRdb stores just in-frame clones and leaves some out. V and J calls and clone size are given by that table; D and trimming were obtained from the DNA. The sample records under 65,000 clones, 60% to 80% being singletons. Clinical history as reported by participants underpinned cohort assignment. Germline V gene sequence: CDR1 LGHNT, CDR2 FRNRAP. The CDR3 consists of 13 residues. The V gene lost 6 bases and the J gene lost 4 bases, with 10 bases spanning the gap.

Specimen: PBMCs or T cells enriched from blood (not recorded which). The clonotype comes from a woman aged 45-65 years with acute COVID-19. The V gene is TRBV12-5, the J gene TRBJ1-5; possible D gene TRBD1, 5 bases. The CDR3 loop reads CASGQTVNQPQHF. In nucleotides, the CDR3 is TGTGCTAGTGGCCAGACAGTTAATCAGCCCCAGCATTTT.